This T cell receptor beta chain came from a study of T and B cells in COVID-19 patients. Study results and limitations: Patients with COVID-19 reportedly showed strongly skewed T cell receptor beta variable and joining gene usage.

Germline CDR1 and CDR2: LNHDA and SQIVND (reference sequence). V was cut by 5 bases and J by 2 bases, with 15 bases left in between. The CDR3 totals 15 residues. From blood, about 250-500 ng of genomic DNA served as TRB template. Multiplex PCR with BIOMED2 TRB-A/B primer pools amplified TRB rearrangements. One entry per CDR3 protein results from TCRdb running MiXCR on the multiplex PCR reads. In the table there are 18,000 or so distinct CDR3 sequences, 35% to 45% of which are singletons. This clonotype was counted at least ten times. Antigen: not known. This chain connects TRBV19 to TRBJ2-5, with a weak D call TRBD1 (6 bases). The sequence was collected from a human donor with active COVID-19. The specimen sequenced was blood. CDR3 nucleotides: TGTGCCAGTAGTCCAGACAGGCGGTATCAAGAGACCCAGTACTTC. Translating it yields CASSPDRRYQETQYF.